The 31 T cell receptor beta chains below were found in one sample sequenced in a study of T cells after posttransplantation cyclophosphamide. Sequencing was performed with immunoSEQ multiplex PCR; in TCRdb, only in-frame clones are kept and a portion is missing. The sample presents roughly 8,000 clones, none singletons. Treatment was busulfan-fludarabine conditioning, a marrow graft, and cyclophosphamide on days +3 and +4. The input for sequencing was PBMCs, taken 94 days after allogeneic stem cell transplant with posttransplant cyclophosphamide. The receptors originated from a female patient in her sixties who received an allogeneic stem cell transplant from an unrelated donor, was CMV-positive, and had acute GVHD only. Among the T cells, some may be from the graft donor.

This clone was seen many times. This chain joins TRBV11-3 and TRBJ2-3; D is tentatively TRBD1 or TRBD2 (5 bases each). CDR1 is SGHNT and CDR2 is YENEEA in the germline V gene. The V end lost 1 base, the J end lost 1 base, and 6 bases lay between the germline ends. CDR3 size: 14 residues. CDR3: CASSLGGGTDTQYF. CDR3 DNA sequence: TGTGCCAGCAGCTTAGGAGGGGGCACAGATACGCAGTATTTT.

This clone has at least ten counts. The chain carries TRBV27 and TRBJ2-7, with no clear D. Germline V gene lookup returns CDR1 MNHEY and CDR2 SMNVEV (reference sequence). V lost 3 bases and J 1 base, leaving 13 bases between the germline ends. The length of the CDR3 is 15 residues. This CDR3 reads CASSFSFQVSYEQYF. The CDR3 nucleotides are TGTGCCAGCAGTTTTAGTTTCCAGGTTTCCTACGAGCAGTACTTC.

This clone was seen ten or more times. CDR3 residues: CASSLRSLNYEQYF. The CDR3 nucleotides read TGTGCCAGCAGCTTACGGTCCCTAAACTACGAGCAGTACTTC. The genes are TRBV7-2 and TRBJ2-7; D is unclear. V was trimmed by 2 bases and J by 3 bases, leaving 11 bases between them. The germline CDR1 and CDR2 sequences are SGHTA and FQGNSA. This CDR3 comprises 14 residues.

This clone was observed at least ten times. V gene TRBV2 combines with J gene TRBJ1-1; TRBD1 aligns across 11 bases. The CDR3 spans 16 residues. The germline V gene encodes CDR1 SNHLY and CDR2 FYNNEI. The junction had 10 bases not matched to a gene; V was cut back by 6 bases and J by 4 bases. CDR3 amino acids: CASSRARTGGITEAFF. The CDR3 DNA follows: TGTGCCAGCAGCCGAGCTAGGACAGGGGGCATCACTGAAGCTTTCTTT.

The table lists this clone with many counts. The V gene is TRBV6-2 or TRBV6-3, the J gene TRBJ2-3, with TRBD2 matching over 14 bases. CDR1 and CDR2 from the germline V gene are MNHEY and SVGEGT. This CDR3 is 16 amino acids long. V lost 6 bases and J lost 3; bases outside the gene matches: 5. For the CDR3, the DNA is TGTGCCAGCAGCCGGGGACTAGCGGGAGTAACAGATACGCAGTATTTT. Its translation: CASSRGLAGVTDTQYF.

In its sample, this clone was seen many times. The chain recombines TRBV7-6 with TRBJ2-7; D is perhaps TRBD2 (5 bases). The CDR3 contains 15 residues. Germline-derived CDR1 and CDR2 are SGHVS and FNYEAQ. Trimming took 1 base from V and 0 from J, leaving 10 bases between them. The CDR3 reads CASSLDPGSSYEQYF. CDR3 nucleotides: TGTGCCAGCAGCTTAGATCCGGGGAGCTCCTACGAGCAGTACTTC. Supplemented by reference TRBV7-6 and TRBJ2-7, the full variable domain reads GAGVSQSPRYKVTKRGQDVALRCDPISGHVSLYWYRQALGQGPEFLTYFNYEAQQDKSGLPNDRFSAERPEGSISTLTIQRTEQRDSAMYRCASSLDPGSSYEQYFGPGTRLTVT.

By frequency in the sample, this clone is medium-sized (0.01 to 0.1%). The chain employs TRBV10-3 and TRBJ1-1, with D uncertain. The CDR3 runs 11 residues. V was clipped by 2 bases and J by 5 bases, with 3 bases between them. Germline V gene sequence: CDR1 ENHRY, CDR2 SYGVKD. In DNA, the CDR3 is TGTGCCATCAGTGAGAGGACTGAAGCTTTCTTT. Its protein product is CAISERTEAFF.

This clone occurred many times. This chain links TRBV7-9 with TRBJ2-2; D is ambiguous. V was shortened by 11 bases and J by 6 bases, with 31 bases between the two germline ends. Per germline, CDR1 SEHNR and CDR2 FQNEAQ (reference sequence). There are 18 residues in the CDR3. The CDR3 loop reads CALPEQPSESSIPGELFF. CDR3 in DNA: TGTGCCCTCCCCGAGCAGCCGTCGGAGTCTAGTATACCCGGGGAGCTGTTTTTT. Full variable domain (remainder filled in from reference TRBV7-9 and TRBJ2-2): DTGVSQNPRHKITKRGQNVTFRCDPISEHNRLYWYRQTLGQGPEFLTYFQNEAQLEKSRLLSDRFSAERPKGSFSTLEIQRTEQGDSAMYLCALPEQPSESSIPGELFFGEGSRLTVL.

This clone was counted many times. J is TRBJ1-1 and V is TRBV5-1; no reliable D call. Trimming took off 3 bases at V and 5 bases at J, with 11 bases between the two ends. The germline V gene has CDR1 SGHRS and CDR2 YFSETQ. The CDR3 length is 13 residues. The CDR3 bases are TGCGCCAGCAGCTCTGAAAGGCGGACTGAAGCTTTCTTT. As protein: CASSSERRTEAFF.

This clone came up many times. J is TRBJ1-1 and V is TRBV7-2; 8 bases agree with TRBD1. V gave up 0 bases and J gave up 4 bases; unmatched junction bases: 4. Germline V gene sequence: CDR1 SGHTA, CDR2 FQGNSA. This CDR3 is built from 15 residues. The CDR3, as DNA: TGTGCCAGCAGCTTAGCGGCAGGGGGCTCCACTGAAGCTTTCTTT. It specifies CASSLAAGGSTEAFF. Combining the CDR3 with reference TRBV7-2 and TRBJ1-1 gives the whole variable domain GAGVSQSPSNKVTEKGKDVELRCDPISGHTALYWYRQSLGQGLEFLIYFQGNSAPDKSGLPSDRFSAERTGGSVSTLTIQRTQQEDSAVYLCASSLAAGGSTEAFFGQGTRLTVV.

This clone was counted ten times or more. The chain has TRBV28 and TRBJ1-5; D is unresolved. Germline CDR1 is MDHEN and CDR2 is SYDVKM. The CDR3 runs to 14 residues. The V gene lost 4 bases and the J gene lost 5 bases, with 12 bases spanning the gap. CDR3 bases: TGTGCCAGCAGTTCCTTGTCGAGGGATCAGCCCCAGCATTTT. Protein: CASSSLSRDQPQHF.

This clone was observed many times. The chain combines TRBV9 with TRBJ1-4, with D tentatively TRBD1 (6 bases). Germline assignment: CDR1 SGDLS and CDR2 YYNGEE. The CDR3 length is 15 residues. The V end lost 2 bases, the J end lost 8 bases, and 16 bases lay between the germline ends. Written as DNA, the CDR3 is TGTGCCAGCAGCGTCCTCGGGGGGCGCAGGGAAAAACTGTTTTTT. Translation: CASSVLGGRREKLFF.

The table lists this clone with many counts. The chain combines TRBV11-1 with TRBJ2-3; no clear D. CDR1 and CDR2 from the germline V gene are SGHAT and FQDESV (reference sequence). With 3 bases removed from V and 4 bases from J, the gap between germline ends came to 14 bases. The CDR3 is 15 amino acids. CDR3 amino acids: CASSFQDMVADTQYF. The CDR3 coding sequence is TGTGCCAGCAGCTTCCAAGACATGGTGGCAGATACGCAGTATTTT.

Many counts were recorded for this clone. CDR3 sequence reads: CASSLAKGWDRGSDEQFF. DNA for the CDR3: TGCGCCAGCAGCTTGGCCAAGGGATGGGACAGGGGGTCCGATGAGCAGTTCTTC. The chain uses TRBV5-1 and TRBJ2-1; 11 bases match TRBD1. Trimming cost V 0 bases and J 8 bases; bases outside gene matches: 13. CDR1 is SGHRS, CDR2 YFSETQ, per germline. The CDR3 length is 18 residues.

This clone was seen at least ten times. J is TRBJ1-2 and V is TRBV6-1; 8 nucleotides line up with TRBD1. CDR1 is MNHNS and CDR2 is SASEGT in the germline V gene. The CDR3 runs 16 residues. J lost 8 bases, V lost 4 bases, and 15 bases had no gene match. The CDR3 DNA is TGTGCCAGCAGTGCCCTGACAGGGGAGGCGGTGGGGGGCTACACCTTC. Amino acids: CASSALTGEAVGGYTF.

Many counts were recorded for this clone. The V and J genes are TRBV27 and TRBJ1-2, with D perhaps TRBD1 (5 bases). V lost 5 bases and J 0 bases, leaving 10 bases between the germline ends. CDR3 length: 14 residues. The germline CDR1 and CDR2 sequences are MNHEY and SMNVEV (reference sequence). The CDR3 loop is CASSPLGANYGYTF. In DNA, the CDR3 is TGTGCCAGCAGTCCCTTAGGGGCTAACTATGGCTACACCTTC.

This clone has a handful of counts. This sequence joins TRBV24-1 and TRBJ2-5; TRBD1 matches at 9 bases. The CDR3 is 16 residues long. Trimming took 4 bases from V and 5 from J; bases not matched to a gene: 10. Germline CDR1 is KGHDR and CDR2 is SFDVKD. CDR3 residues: CATSDPDRGARETQYF. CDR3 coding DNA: TGTGCCACCAGTGACCCGGACAGGGGCGCTAGGGAGACCCAGTACTTC.

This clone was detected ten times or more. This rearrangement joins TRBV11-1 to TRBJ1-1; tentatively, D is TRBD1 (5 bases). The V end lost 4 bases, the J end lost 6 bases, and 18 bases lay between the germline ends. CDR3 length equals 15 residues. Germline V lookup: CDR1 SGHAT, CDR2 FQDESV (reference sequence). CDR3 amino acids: CASSSRQLGGSEAFF. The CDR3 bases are TGTGCCAGCAGCTCGAGACAGCTCGGGGGATCTGAAGCTTTCTTT. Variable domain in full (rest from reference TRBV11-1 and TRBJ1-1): EAEVAQSPRYKITEKSQAVAFWCDPISGHATLYWYRQILGQGPELLVQFQDESVVDDSQLPKDRFSAERLKGVDSTLKIQPAELGDSAMYLCASSSRQLGGSEAFFGQGTRLTVV.

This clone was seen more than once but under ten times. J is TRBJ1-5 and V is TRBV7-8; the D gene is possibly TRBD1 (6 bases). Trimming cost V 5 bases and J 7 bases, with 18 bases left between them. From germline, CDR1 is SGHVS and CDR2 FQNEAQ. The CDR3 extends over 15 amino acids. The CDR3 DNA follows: TGTGCCAGCAGCCCCCTGGAGGGGGGGCTCCAGCCCCAGCATTTT. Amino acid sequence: CASSPLEGGLQPQHF.

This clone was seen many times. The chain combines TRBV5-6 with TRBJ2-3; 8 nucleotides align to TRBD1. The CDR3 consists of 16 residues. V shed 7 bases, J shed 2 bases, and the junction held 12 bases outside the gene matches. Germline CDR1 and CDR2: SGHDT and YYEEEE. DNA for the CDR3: TGTGCCAGCCTTACCGGTGGGACAGGAATCACAGATACGCAGTATTTT. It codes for CASLTGGTGITDTQYF.

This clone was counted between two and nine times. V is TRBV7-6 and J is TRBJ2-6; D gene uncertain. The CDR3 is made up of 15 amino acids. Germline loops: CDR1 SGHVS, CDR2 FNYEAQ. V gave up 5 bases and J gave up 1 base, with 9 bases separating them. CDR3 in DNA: TGTGCCAGCAGCCTCACAAGTTCTGGGGCCAACGTCCTGACTTTC. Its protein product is CASSLTSSGANVLTF.

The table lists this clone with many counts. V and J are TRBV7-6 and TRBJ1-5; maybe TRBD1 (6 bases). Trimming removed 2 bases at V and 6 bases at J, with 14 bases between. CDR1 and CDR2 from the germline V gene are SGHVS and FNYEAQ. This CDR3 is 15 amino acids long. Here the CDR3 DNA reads TGTGCCAGCAGCTTATTATTGGGGGCCGGTCAGCCCCAGCATTTT. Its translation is CASSLLLGAGQPQHF. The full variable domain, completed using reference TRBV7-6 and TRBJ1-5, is GAGVSQSPRYKVTKRGQDVALRCDPISGHVSLYWYRQALGQGPEFLTYFNYEAQQDKSGLPNDRFSAERPEGSISTLTIQRTEQRDSAMYRCASSLLLGAGQPQHFGDGTRLSIL.

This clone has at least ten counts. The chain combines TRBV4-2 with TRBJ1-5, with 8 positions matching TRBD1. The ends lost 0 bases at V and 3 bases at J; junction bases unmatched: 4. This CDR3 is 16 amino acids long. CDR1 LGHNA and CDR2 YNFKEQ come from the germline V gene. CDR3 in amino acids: CASSQEWTGHNQPQHF. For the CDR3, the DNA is TGTGCCAGCAGCCAAGAATGGACAGGGCACAATCAGCCCCAGCATTTT.

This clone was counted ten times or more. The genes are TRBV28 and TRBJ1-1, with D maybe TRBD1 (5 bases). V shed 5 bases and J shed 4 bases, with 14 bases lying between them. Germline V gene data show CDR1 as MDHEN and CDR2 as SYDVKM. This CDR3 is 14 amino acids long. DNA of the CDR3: TGTGCCAGCAGTATACAGGTGGGGGGCACTGAAGCTTTCTTT. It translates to CASSIQVGGTEAFF.

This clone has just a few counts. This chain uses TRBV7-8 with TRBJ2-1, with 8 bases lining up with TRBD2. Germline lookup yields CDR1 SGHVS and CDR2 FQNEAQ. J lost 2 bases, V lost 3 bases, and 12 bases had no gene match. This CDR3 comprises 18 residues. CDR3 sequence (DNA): TGTGCCAGCAGCTTTGACCCGAAGCGGGAGAACCCCTACAATGAGCAGTTCTTC. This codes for CASSFDPKRENPYNEQFF.

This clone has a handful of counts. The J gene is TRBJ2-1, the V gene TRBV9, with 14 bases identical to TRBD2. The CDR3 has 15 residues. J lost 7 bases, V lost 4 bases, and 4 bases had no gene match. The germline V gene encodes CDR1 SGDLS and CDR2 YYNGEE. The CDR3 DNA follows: TGTGCCAGCAGCCTCAGACTAGCGGGGGGGAATGAGCAGTTCTTC. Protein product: CASSLRLAGGNEQFF.

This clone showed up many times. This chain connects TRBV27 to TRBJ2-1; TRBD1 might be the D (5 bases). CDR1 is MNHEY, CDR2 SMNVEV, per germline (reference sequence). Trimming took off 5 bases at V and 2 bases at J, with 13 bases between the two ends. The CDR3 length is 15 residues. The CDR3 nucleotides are TGTGCCAGCAGTGCCTCCATGGGGCCCTACAATGAGCAGTTCTTC. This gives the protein CASSASMGPYNEQFF.

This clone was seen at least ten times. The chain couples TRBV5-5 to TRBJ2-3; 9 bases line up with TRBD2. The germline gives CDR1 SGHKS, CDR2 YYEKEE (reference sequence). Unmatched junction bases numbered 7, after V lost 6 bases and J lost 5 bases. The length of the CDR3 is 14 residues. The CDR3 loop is CASKLAGTVDTQYF. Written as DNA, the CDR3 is TGTGCCAGCAAGCTAGCGGGAACTGTAGATACGCAGTATTTT.

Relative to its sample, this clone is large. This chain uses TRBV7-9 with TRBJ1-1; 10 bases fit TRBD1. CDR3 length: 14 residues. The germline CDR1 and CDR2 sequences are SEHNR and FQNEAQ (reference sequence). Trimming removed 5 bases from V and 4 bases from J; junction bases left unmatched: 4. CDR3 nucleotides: TGTGCCAGCAGCACCCGGACAGGGGGCACTGAAGCTTTCTTT. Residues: CASSTRTGGTEAFF.

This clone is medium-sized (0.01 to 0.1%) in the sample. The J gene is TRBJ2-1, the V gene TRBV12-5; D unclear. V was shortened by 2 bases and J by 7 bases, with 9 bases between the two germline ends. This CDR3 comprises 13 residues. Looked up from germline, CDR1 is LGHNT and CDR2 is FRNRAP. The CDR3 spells CASGLIDGNEQFF. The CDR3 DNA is TGTGCTAGTGGTTTGATCGACGGGAATGAGCAGTTCTTC.

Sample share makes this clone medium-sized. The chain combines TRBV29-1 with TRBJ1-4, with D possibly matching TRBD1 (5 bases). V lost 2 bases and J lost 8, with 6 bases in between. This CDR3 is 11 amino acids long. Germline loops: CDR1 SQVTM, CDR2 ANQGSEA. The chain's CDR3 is CSVEQGEKLFF. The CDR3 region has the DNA TGCAGCGTTGAACAGGGAGAAAAACTGTTTTTT.